The entry below gives a single T cell receptor beta chain sequence along with its context. The sample's time point: patch test 1, 2 weeks after DPC sensitization. Treatment here: therapeutic diphenylcyclopropenone sensitization with weekly scalp DPC. This record belongs to a study of human T cells and chemical hapten exposure. Germline CDR1 SGHRS, CDR2 YFSETQ. This CDR3 has 15 amino acids. Trimming at V came to 4 bases and at J to 4 bases, leaving 8 bases not matched to a gene. TCRdb independently ran MiXCR on the RACE reads; one entry per CDR3 protein. The sample lists some 120,000 distinct CDR3 sequences, about an eighth occurring once.

The specimen comprised whole blood, sampled in connection with sensitization to the hapten diphenylcyclopropenone (DPC). The origin of this receptor is a woman aged 50 to 65 with alopecia areata. Some clones in this sample may be carry-over from other donors' samples. The V call is TRBV5-1, the J call TRBJ2-3; the match to TRBD1 covers 8 bases. For the CDR3, the DNA is TGCGCCAGCAGCCTAACAGGGGGGCCGGCAGATACGCAGTATTTT. It yields the protein CASSLTGGPADTQYF.